This T cell receptor beta chain stems from a study of Ad26.COV2.S vaccination and SARS-CoV-2 variants. Sequencing used immunoSEQ multiplex PCR; TCRdb keeps in-frame clones, though not all of them. The sample includes under 550,000 clones, more than 80% of them seen just once. Germline loops: CDR1 SGHNT, CDR2 YYREEE (reference sequence). The V segment lost 3 bases and the J segment 5 bases; nucleotides outside the gene matches: 9. The CDR3 has 15 amino acids. Treatment given: some 20 received Ad26.COV2.S at low or high dose, single or two shots; about 5 received placebo; per-sample allocation not given. Day 63 after the first injection of vaccine or placebo was the sampling time. Boston provided a donor who was an adult aged 18-55 years. An Ad26 vector expressing Wuhan-strain SARS-CoV-2 spike constituted the vaccine.

This clonotype originated in a person aged 18-60 years who received the Ad26.COV2.S COVID-19 vaccine or a placebo. The V gene is TRBV5-4, the J gene TRBJ2-5; 8 bases match TRBD1. The sample consisted of peripheral blood, taken in a trial of Ad26.COV2.S vaccine versus placebo. The CDR3 reads CASSSGQGLGETQYF. The CDR3 DNA follows: TGTGCCAGCAGCTCCGGACAGGGCCTCGGGGAGACCCAGTACTTC.